Described below is a single T cell receptor beta chain sequence and its context. The antigen is not known. The sample originates from a study of cytomegalovirus exposure and HLA in healthy donors. PCR used 60 Vbeta primers and 13 Jbeta primers. TCRdb keeps only in-frame clones here, not all; method: immunoSEQ multiplex PCR. This sample has around 92,000 clones; about 84% occur once, and the top ten carry roughly 2%. Study-wide points: A reported reduction in N-insertions relative to the 666-donor mean was seen in an Asian-associated ancestry cluster in a later analysis.

The germline CDR1 and CDR2 sequences are SGHNT and YYREEE (reference sequence). V was clipped by 2 bases and J by 6 bases; unmatched bases: 4. The CDR3 runs to 14 residues. The TCR comes from a man in his late teens or twenties in good health and CMV-seronegative. The rearrangement uses TRBV5-4 and TRBJ1-5; 8 bases match TRBD1. Sequenced sample: PBMCs. The CDR3 DNA follows: TGTGCCAGCAGCTTACAGGGGGGCAGTCAGCCCCAGCATTTT. It translates to CASSLQGGSQPQHF.